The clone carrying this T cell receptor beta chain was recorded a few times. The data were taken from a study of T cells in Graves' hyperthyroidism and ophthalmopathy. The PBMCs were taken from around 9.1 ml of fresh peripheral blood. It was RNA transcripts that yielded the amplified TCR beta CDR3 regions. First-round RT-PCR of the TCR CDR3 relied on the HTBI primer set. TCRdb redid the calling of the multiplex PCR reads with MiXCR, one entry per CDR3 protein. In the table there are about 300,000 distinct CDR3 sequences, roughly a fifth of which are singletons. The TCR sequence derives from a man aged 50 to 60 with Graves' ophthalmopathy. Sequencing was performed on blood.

CDR3 DNA: TGTGCCACCAGCAGGTTGTCCTTTGGGGGAGCCTCCTACGAGCAGTACTTC. Translation gives CATSRLSFGGASYEQYF. The rearrangement links TRBV15 to TRBJ2-7, with D perhaps given as TRBD1 or TRBD2 (5 bases each). The germline V gene has CDR1 LNHNV and CDR2 YYDKDF (reference sequence). The CDR3 has 17 residues. V was trimmed by 3 bases and J by 0 bases, leaving 18 bases between them.